What follows is one TCR beta chain and its context. Antigen specificity is unknown. The data were produced by immunoSEQ multiplex PCR, yet TCRdb's version contains in-frame clones alone and is incomplete. Of roughly 26,000 clones in the sample, almost 90% are singletons; the top ten hold about 20%. This record comes from a study of OX40 agonist ivuxolimab in advanced cancers. Study-level results: Expansion of clones was among the lowest in partial responders at 0.1-3.0 mg/kg.

This CDR3 has 18 residues. CDR1 and CDR2 from the germline V gene are SGHAT and FQNNGV. Unmatched junction bases numbered 11, after V lost 5 bases and J lost 1 base. Material: CD4+ or CD8+ T cells sorted from blood, obtained in a trial of the OX40 agonist ivuxolimab. The sequence was collected from an adult with an advanced solid tumor such as melanoma, head and neck, liver or kidney cancer. The chain recombines TRBV11-2 with TRBJ2-6, with 7 positions matching TRBD2. CDR3 loop: CASSDQWSGGSGANVLTF. Here the CDR3 DNA reads TGTGCCAGCAGCGATCAGTGGTCCGGGGGGTCTGGGGCCAACGTCCTGACTTTC.